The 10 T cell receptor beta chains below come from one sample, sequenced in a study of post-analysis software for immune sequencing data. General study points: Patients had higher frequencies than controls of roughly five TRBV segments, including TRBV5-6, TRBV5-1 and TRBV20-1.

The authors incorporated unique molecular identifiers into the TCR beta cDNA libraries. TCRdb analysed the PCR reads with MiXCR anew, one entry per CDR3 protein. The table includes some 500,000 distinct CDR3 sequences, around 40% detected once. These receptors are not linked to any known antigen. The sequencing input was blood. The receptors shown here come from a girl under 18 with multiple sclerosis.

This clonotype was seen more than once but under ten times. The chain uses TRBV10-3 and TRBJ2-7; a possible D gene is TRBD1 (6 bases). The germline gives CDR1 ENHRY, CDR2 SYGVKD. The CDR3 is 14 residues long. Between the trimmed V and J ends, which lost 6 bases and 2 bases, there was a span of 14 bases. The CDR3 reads CAIRGTQDAYEQYF. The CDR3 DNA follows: TGTGCCATCAGGGGGACACAGGACGCCTACGAGCAGTACTTC.

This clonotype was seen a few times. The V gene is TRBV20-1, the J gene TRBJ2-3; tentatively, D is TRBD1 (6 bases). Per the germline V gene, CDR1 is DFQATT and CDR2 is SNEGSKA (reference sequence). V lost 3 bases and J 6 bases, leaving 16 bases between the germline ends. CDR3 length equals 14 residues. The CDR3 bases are TGCAGTGCTAGGGGGACCCGGGACATTGATACGCAGTATTTT. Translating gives CSARGTRDIDTQYF.

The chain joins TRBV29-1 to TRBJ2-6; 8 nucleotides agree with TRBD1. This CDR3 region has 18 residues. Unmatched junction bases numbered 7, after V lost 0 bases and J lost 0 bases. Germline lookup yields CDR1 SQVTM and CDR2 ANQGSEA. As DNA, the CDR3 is TGCAGCGTTGAAGAATCGACAGGGGCGTTCTCTGGGGCCAACGTCCTGACTTTC. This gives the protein CSVEESTGAFSGANVLTF.

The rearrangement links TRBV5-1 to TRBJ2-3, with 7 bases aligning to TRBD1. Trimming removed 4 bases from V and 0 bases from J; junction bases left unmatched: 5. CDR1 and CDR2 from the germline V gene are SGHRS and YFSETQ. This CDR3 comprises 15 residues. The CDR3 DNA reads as TGCGCCAGCAGCGCCGACAGGGCTAGCACAGATACGCAGTATTTT. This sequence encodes CASSADRASTDTQYF.

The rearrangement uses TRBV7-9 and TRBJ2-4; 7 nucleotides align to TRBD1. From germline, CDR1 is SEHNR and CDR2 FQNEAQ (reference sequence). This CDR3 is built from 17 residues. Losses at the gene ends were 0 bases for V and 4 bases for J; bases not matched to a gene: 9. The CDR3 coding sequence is TGTGCCAGCAGCTTAGCGACTATTGGGACAGCTAAAAACATTCAGTACTTC. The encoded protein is CASSLATIGTAKNIQYF.

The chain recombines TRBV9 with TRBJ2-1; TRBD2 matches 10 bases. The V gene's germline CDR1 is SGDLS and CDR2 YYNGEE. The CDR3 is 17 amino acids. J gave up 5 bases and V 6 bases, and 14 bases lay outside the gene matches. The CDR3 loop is CASTIGPIAGGNNEQFF. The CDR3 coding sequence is TGTGCCAGCACCATAGGCCCCATAGCGGGAGGTAACAATGAGCAGTTCTTC.

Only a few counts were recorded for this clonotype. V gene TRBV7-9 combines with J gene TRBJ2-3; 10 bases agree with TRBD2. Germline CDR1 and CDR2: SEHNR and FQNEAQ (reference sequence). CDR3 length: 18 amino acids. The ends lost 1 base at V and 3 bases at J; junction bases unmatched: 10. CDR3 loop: CASSLVTSGKGYTDTQYF. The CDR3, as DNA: TGTGCCAGCAGCTTAGTAACTAGCGGGAAAGGGTATACAGATACGCAGTATTTT. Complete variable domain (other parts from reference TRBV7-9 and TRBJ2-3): DTGVSQNPRHKITKRGQNVTFRCDPISEHNRLYWYRQTLGQGPEFLTYFQNEAQLEKSRLLSDRFSAERPKGSFSTLEIQRTEQGDSAMYLCASSLVTSGKGYTDTQYFGPGTRLTVL.

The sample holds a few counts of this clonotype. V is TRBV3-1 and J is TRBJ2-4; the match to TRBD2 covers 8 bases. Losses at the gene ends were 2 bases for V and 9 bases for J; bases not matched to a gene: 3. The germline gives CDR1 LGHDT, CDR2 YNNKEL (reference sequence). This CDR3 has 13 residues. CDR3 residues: CASSQLAGSIQYF. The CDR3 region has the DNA TGTGCCAGCAGCCAATTAGCGGGAAGCATTCAGTACTTC.

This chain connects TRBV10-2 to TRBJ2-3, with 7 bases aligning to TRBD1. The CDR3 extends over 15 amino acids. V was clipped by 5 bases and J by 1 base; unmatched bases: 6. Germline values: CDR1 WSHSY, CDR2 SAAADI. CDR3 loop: CASSRGQDRTDTQYF. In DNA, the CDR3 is TGCGCCAGCAGTAGAGGACAGGACCGCACAGATACGCAGTATTTT.

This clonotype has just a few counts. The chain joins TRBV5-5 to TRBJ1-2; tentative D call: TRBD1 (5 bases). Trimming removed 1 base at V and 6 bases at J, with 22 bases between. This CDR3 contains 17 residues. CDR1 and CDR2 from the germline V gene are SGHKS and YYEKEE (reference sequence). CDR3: CASSLTVGVPSSDGYTF. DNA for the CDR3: TGTGCCAGCAGCTTGACGGTGGGGGTCCCCAGTTCAGATGGCTACACCTTC. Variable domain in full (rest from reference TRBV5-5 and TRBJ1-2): DAGVTQSPTHLIKTRGQQVTLRCSPISGHKSVSWYQQVLGQGPQFIFQYYEKEERGRGNFPDRFSARQFPNYSSELNVNALLLGDSALYLCASSLTVGVPSSDGYTFGSGTRLTVV.